These 27 T cell receptor beta chains originate from one sample sequenced in a study of Ad26.COV2.S vaccination and SARS-CoV-2 variants. Produced via immunoSEQ multiplex PCR; TCRdb's table is partial and in-frame only. This table holds about 350,000 clones, approximately 90% found once. Stated treatment: around 19 received Ad26.COV2.S at low or high dose, single or two shots; roughly five received placebo; per-sample allocation not given. Sampling took place 63 days after the first vaccine or placebo injection. Material: peripheral blood, obtained in a trial of Ad26.COV2.S vaccine versus placebo. The receptor set was obtained from a person between 18 and 65 years old who received the Ad26.COV2.S COVID-19 vaccine or a placebo.

As concerns this clone: Within the sample, other DNA sequences also encode this same CDR3. The chain couples TRBV10-3 to TRBJ1-1; D remains ambiguous. In germline, CDR1 is ENHRY, CDR2 SYGVKD. The CDR3 has 12 amino acids. With 0 bases removed from V and 5 bases from J, the gap between germline ends came to 4 bases. CDR3 region: CAISESRTEAFF. The CDR3 DNA follows: TGTGCCATCAGTGAGTCGAGGACTGAAGCTTTCTTT.

DNA of the CDR3: TGTGCCAGCAGTTTTCGAGGGGTGGTCGGGGAGCTGTTTTTT. Translation: CASSFRGVVGELFF. The gene calls are TRBV27 and TRBJ2-2; D is possibly TRBD1 or TRBD2 (5 bases each). The CDR3 runs to 14 residues. The V end was cut by 3 bases, the J end by 7 bases, with 12 bases between. Germline loops: CDR1 MNHEY, CDR2 SMNVEV (reference sequence).

The rearrangement links TRBV2 to TRBJ1-4; 10 positions match TRBD1. V gave up 10 bases and J gave up 8 bases; unmatched junction bases: 7. The CDR3 runs to 13 residues. The germline V gene encodes CDR1 SNHLY and CDR2 FYNNEI. The CDR3 protein is CATRDRGGEKLFF. The CDR3 nucleotides are TGTGCCACCCGGGACAGGGGAGGAGAAAAACTGTTTTTT.

J is TRBJ2-7 and V is TRBV5-1, with 7 nucleotides matching TRBD1. Trimming at V came to 1 base and at J to 6 bases, leaving 10 bases not matched to a gene. Per the germline V gene, CDR1 is SGHRS and CDR2 is YFSETQ. This CDR3 comprises 15 residues. The CDR3 is CASSLRQGWGSEQYF. DNA for the CDR3: TGCGCCAGCAGCTTGCGACAGGGATGGGGCTCCGAGCAGTACTTC.

The genes are TRBV5-1 and TRBJ1-2; perhaps TRBD1 as D (5 bases). With 2 bases removed from V and 6 bases from J, the gap between germline ends came to 11 bases. There are 13 residues in the CDR3. Germline V gives CDR1 SGHRS, CDR2 YFSETQ. The CDR3 region has the DNA TGCGCCAGCAGCTTAGGACATTTGGATGGCTACACCTTC. Its translation: CASSLGHLDGYTF.

The CDR3 nucleotides are TGTGCCAGCTCAACGACAGGGGGCGAGGGATCACCCCTCCACTTT. Its translation: CASSTTGGEGSPLHF. This chain connects TRBV18 to TRBJ1-6, with 10 bases lining up with TRBD1. This CDR3 contains 15 residues. Unmatched junction bases numbered 8, after V lost 5 bases and J lost 10 bases. Germline assignment: CDR1 KGHSH and CDR2 LQKENI.

In this sample, this clone turned up once. The V gene is TRBV5-1, the J gene TRBJ1-6; tentative D call: TRBD1 (5 bases). Germline lookup yields CDR1 SGHRS and CDR2 YFSETQ. The CDR3 runs to 16 residues. V was cut by 4 bases and J by 7 bases, with 18 bases left in between. The CDR3: CASSGGGATGNSPLHF. In DNA, the CDR3 is TGCGCCAGCAGCGGAGGAGGGGCCACGGGGAATTCACCCCTCCACTTT.

The chain recombines TRBV7-6 with TRBJ2-1, with 10 bases matching TRBD2. CDR3 size: 14 residues. V dropped 7 bases and J dropped 7; count of bases not matched to a gene: 7. CDR1 is SGHVS, CDR2 FNYEAQ, per germline. The CDR3 reads CASKLGLASNEQFF. The DNA for the CDR3 is TGTGCCAGCAAGCTGGGACTAGCGTCAAATGAGCAGTTCTTC.

This clone showed up just once. The chain carries TRBV3-1 (or the pseudogene TRBV3-2) and TRBJ1-3; D is undetermined. The CDR3 spans 14 residues. V was pared by 1 base and J by 2 bases, with 6 bases between. Germline V lookup: CDR1 LGHDT, CDR2 YNNKEL (reference sequence). This chain's CDR3 is CASSQAIAGNTIYF. The DNA of the CDR3 is TGTGCCAGCAGCCAAGCTATAGCTGGAAACACCATATATTTT.

The chain links TRBV24-1 to TRBJ2-1; the match to TRBD1 covers 9 bases. Germline CDR1 and CDR2: KGHDR and SFDVKD. The CDR3 has 12 residues. The V and J ends lost 7 bases and 8 bases, in that order; junction bases with no gene match: 2. CDR3 nucleotide sequence: TGTGCCACCAGCTGGACAGGGGATGAGCAGTTCTTC. This translates into CATSWTGDEQFF.

J is TRBJ2-7 and V is TRBV6-2 or TRBV6-3; D uncertain. The CDR3 has 16 amino acids. CDR1 MNHEY and CDR2 SVGEGT come from the germline V gene. Trimming pared 2 bases from V and 1 base from J, leaving 15 bases between. The CDR3 spells CASSYAKTRRSYEQYF. The DNA of the CDR3 is TGTGCCAGCAGTTACGCAAAGACCCGAAGGTCCTACGAGCAGTACTTC.

V usage is TRBV7-9 and J usage is TRBJ2-2; TRBD2 matches 7 bases. Germline values: CDR1 SEHNR, CDR2 FQNEAQ (reference sequence). The V and J ends lost 1 base and 5 bases, in that order; junction bases with no gene match: 7. CDR3 length: 16 amino acids. The CDR3 DNA follows: TGTGCCAGCAGCTTAGTGACTAGCCTACTGACCGGGGAGCTGTTTTTT. The encoded protein is CASSLVTSLLTGELFF. The variable domain in full, with the rest retrieved from reference TRBV7-9 and TRBJ2-2, is DTGVSQNPRHKITKRGQNVTFRCDPISEHNRLYWYRQTLGQGPEFLTYFQNEAQLEKSRLLSDRFSAERPKGSFSTLEIQRTEQGDSAMYLCASSLVTSLLTGELFFGEGSRLTVL.

The rearrangement joins TRBV2 to TRBJ1-5; D is unresolved. The germline V and J ends were trimmed by 3 bases and 0 bases, with 9 bases remaining between them. CDR1 SNHLY and CDR2 FYNNEI come from the germline V gene. The CDR3 extends over 15 amino acids. CDR3 loop: CASSERPLSNQPQHF. Here the CDR3 DNA reads TGTGCCAGCAGTGAGAGACCTCTTAGCAATCAGCCCCAGCATTTT.

V usage is TRBV14 and J usage is TRBJ2-7; 8 bases map to TRBD1. CDR1 is SGHDN and CDR2 is FVKESK in the germline V gene. The CDR3 totals 13 residues. Losses at the gene ends were 4 bases for V and 3 bases for J; bases not matched to a gene: 2. The DNA for the CDR3 is TGTGCCAGCAGCCTCGGACAGGGCTACGAGCAGTACTTC. Protein product: CASSLGQGYEQYF.

The chain uses TRBV15 and TRBJ1-2, with D possibly being TRBD1 (5 bases). Germline V gene lookup returns CDR1 LNHNV and CDR2 YYDKDF (reference sequence). Deletions cut 3 bases from V and 4 bases from J, with 12 bases between. The CDR3 consists of 14 residues. The CDR3 DNA reads as TGTGCCACCAGCAGCTCAGGGTTCGGCTATGGCTACACCTTC. This encodes CATSSSGFGYGYTF.

V gene TRBV7-8 combines with J gene TRBJ1-4; TRBD1 aligns across 12 bases. J lost 4 bases, V lost 5 bases, and 5 bases had no gene match. Germline lookup yields CDR1 SGHVS and CDR2 FQNEAQ. CDR3 length: 16 amino acids. In DNA, the CDR3 is TGTGCCAGCAGCCCCGGGACAGGGGGCCGTAATGAAAAACTGTTTTTT. Amino acids: CASSPGTGGRNEKLFF.

This sequence joins TRBV4-1 and TRBJ2-1, with D unresolved. The CDR3 spans 13 residues. Germline V CDR1 and CDR2: MGHRA, YSYEKL. V was cut by 1 base and J by 6 bases, with 7 bases left in between. CDR3 in amino acids: CASSQGPINEQFF. The CDR3 nucleotides read TGCGCCAGCAGCCAAGGCCCCATCAATGAGCAGTTCTTC.

The genes are TRBV4-1 and TRBJ2-6; D not certain. Germline values: CDR1 MGHRA, CDR2 YSYEKL. The CDR3 is 15 residues long. Deletions cut 1 base from V and 0 bases from J, with 4 bases between. The CDR3, as DNA: TGCGCCAGCAGCCAAGCCCTCTCTGGGGCCAACGTCCTGACTTTC. This gives the protein CASSQALSGANVLTF.

With respect to this clone: Other DNA sequences within the sample encode an identical CDR3. V usage is TRBV6-2 or TRBV6-3 and J usage is TRBJ2-7; 8 positions match TRBD1. The CDR3 extends over 12 amino acids. Germline V gene lookup returns CDR1 MNHEY and CDR2 SVGEGT. V dropped 5 bases and J dropped 3; count of bases not matched to a gene: 0. The CDR3 loop reads CASSDRGYEQYF. CDR3 nucleotide sequence: TGTGCCAGCAGTGACAGGGGCTACGAGCAGTACTTC.

In this sample, this clone turned up once. CDR3 nucleotides: TGTGCCAGCAGTTACGGGTACACTGAAGCTTTCTTT. It translates to CASSYGYTEAFF. V is TRBV6-2 or TRBV6-3 and J is TRBJ1-1; D call uncertain. Germline lookup yields CDR1 MNHEY and CDR2 SVGEGT. CDR3 length equals 12 residues. Between the trimmed V and J ends, which lost 2 bases and 3 bases, there was a span of 4 bases.

This clone was seen only once. V usage is TRBV30 and J usage is TRBJ2-1; TRBD2 aligns across 8 bases. Trimming at V came to 0 bases and at J to 5 bases, leaving 3 bases not matched to a gene. The V gene's germline CDR1 is GTSNPN and CDR2 SVGIG (reference sequence). The CDR3 is made up of 14 amino acids. Written as DNA, the CDR3 is TGTGCCTGGAGTGTACGACTAGCGAACAATGAGCAGTTCTTC. Translating gives CAWSVRLANNEQFF.

V usage is TRBV9 and J usage is TRBJ2-1; D is undetermined. This CDR3 spans 13 amino acids. Germline CDR1 and CDR2: SGDLS and YYNGEE. The V and J ends lost 3 bases and 4 bases respectively, with 8 bases between them. The chain's CDR3 is CASSGPQYNEQFF. The CDR3 DNA follows: TGTGCCAGCAGCGGACCTCAATACAATGAGCAGTTCTTC. Looking up the rest from reference TRBV9 and TRBJ2-1 gives the full variable domain: DSGVTQTPKHLITATGQRVTLRCSPRSGDLSVYWYQQSLDQGLQFLIQYYNGEERAKGNILERFSAQQFPDLHSELNLSSLELGDSALYFCASSGPQYNEQFFGPGTRLTVL.

The chain recombines TRBV11-2 with TRBJ2-5; TRBD2 matches at 8 bases. The CDR3 consists of 15 residues. In germline, CDR1 is SGHAT, CDR2 FQNNGV. Germline trimming cut 0 bases from V and 2 bases from J; bases unmatched to any gene: 2. As DNA, the CDR3 is TGTGCCAGCAGCTTAGAACTAGCGGCTCAAGAGACCCAGTACTTC. It specifies CASSLELAAQETQYF. Variable domain in full (rest from reference TRBV11-2 and TRBJ2-5): EAGVAQSPRYKIIEKRQSVAFWCNPISGHATLYWYQQILGQGPKLLIQFQNNGVVDDSQLPKDRFSAERLKGVDSTLKIQPAKLEDSAVYLCASSLELAAQETQYFGPGTRLLVL.

This clone was counted once. The V call is TRBV21-1, the J call TRBJ1-6. TRBV21-1 is marked as a pseudogene. This CDR3 region has 17 residues. The CDR3 sequence is CASSKDAPSSYNSPLHF. The CDR3 region has the DNA TGTGCCAGCAGCAAAGACGCCCCGAGCTCCTATAATTCACCCCTCCACTTT.

This chain connects TRBV7-9 to TRBJ2-1; D not certain. The CDR3 extends over 14 amino acids. Germline V gene data show CDR1 as SEHNR and CDR2 as FQNEAQ (reference sequence). V dropped 1 base and J dropped 10 bases, with 14 bases sitting between them. The CDR3, as DNA: TGTGCCAGCAGCTTAGATAGTAGCATAAGGGAGCAGTTCTTC. Protein: CASSLDSSIREQFF.

The sample holds a few counts of this clone. This chain joins TRBV6-1 and TRBJ2-5, with D possibly being TRBD1 (6 bases). This CDR3 is 13 amino acids long. Trimming took off 2 bases at V and 5 bases at J, with 9 bases between the two ends. The germline gives CDR1 MNHNS, CDR2 SASEGT. DNA of the CDR3: TGTGCCAGCAGTGAAACAGGGCTTGAGACCCAGTACTTC. Its protein product is CASSETGLETQYF.

The genes are TRBV13 and TRBJ2-1, with 11 bases fitting TRBD2. Trimming removed 0 bases from V and 9 bases from J; junction bases left unmatched: 10. The germline gives CDR1 PRHDT, CDR2 FYEKMQ (reference sequence). The CDR3 contains 17 residues. CDR3 amino acids: CASSLGKLAGDSGEQFF. The CDR3 DNA reads TGTGCCAGCAGCTTAGGGAAACTAGCGGGAGACTCAGGTGAGCAGTTCTTC.